The 8 T cell receptor beta chains in this list originate from one sample, sequenced in a study of regulatory T cells in long-lasting Graves disease. As to time point: newly diagnosed GD, antithyroid drugs for less than 3 months. PBMCs were the source of the RNA used for TCR sequencing. For TCR beta, libraries came from iRepertoire HTBI primers and Arm-PCR of CDR3 regions. TCRdb analysed the multiplex PCR reads with MiXCR anew, one entry per CDR3 protein. This sample has 350,000 to 450,000 distinct CDR3 sequences; 14% to 15% occur once, and the top ten carry around 7.6%. This sample was shared with a second study, whose subject was T cells in Graves' hyperthyroidism and ophthalmopathy.

The sample was peripheral blood mononuclear cells (PBMCs), taken at new diagnosis, from a patient treated with antithyroid drugs. The receptors derive from a woman between 35 and 50 years old with Graves disease.

In this sample, this clonotype turned up a few times. The CDR3, as DNA: TGTGCCAGCAGCGTAGGGGATACTGTAGGGCAAGAGACCCAGTACTTC. Translated: CASSVGDTVGQETQYF. The chain carries TRBV9 and TRBJ2-5; D is undetermined. The V end lost 0 bases, the J end lost 2 bases, and 14 bases lay between the germline ends. The V gene's germline CDR1 is SGDLS and CDR2 YYNGEE. This CDR3 has 16 residues. The full variable domain, with the rest looked up from reference TRBV9 and TRBJ2-5, is DSGVTQTPKHLITATGQRVTLRCSPRSGDLSVYWYQQSLDQGLQFLIQYYNGEERAKGNILERFSAQQFPDLHSELNLSSLELGDSALYFCASSVGDTVGQETQYFGPGTRLLVL.

This clonotype was counted at least ten times. The chain employs TRBV20-1 and TRBJ2-3, with TRBD2 as a possible D gene (6 bases). This CDR3 spans 15 amino acids. CDR1 is DFQATT, CDR2 SNEGSKA, per germline (reference sequence). Trimming removed 6 bases at V and 4 bases at J, with 20 bases between. In DNA form, the CDR3 reads TGCAGTGCAAAAGGAGGGCCAAGAATCGCAGATACGCAGTATTTT. It yields the protein CSAKGGPRIADTQYF.

There are many counts of this clonotype. The rearrangement joins TRBV28 to TRBJ2-7, with 7 bases identical to TRBD2. This CDR3 has 16 residues. J was trimmed by 2 bases and V by 2 bases; bases with no gene match: 9. Germline CDR1 is MDHEN and CDR2 is SYDVKM. The CDR3 loop is CASSLLRVAGAYEQYF. In DNA form, the CDR3 reads TGTGCCAGCAGTTTACTTCGAGTGGCGGGAGCCTACGAGCAGTACTTC.

The chain combines TRBV20-1 with TRBJ2-6, with 9 bases matching TRBD2. The germline V gene has CDR1 DFQATT and CDR2 SNEGSKA (reference sequence). Trimming took 6 bases from V and 0 from J; bases not matched to a gene: 6. This CDR3 is 16 amino acids long. CDR3 nucleotide sequence: TGCAGTGCCAGGCGGGGGGGAGACTCTGGGGCCAACGTCCTGACTTTC. It yields the protein CSARRGGDSGANVLTF.

The chain has TRBV9 and TRBJ1-4; TRBD1 is a possible D gene (6 bases). V gave up 4 bases and J gave up 8 bases, with 15 bases separating them. This CDR3 has 14 amino acids. CDR1 is SGDLS, CDR2 YYNGEE, per germline. CDR3 nucleotides: TGTGCCAGCAGCCCCCAAGGGGGGCAAGAAAAACTGTTTTTT. This encodes CASSPQGGQEKLFF.

This clonotype was counted at least ten times. The rearrangement links TRBV7-3 to TRBJ2-7; TRBD2 is a possible D gene (6 bases). The V and J ends lost 4 bases and 6 bases respectively, with 10 bases between them. The CDR3 extends over 12 amino acids. The germline V gene has CDR1 SGHTA and CDR2 FQGTGA. CDR3 nucleotides: TGTGCCAGCAGCTCGGTGGGAGGCGAGCAGTACTTC. It encodes CASSSVGGEQYF.

This clonotype was observed many times. The rearrangement joins TRBV11-2 to TRBJ2-7, with D unresolved. Germline V gene lookup returns CDR1 SGHAT and CDR2 FQNNGV. This CDR3 comprises 15 residues. The V and J ends lost 0 bases and 1 base respectively, with 10 bases between them. The CDR3 region is CASSLEIGPSYEQYF. The CDR3 nucleotides read TGTGCCAGCAGCTTAGAAATCGGGCCTTCCTACGAGCAGTACTTC.

This clonotype was seen repeatedly, ten times or more. This chain uses TRBV12-3 or TRBV12-4 with TRBJ2-3, with 9 bases that match TRBD2. Trimming at V came to 3 bases and at J to 3 bases, leaving 7 bases not matched to a gene. The CDR3 runs to 16 residues. CDR3 nucleotide sequence: TGTGCCAGCAGTTTGGGCGGGAGGGCCTATACAGATACGCAGTATTTT. Translated, it gives CASSLGGRAYTDTQYF.